Following are 15 T cell receptor beta chains from one sample sequenced in a study of PD-L1 blockade in urothelial cancer. The time point is: peripheral blood 6 weeks after treatment start. Measured with immunoSEQ multiplex PCR; TCRdb has only the in-frame clones, and not every one. Of more than 95,000 clones listed, approximately 90% were seen once; the top ten hold 1.5% to 2%. The specimen comprised PBMCs, sampled around atezolizumab (anti-PD-L1) treatment. These receptors came from a man aged 55 to 70 with urothelial cancer.

The chain is built from TRBV10-3 and TRBJ2-3; 12 bases are a match to TRBD2. The CDR3 covers 15 residues. CDR1 is ENHRY and CDR2 is SYGVKD in the germline V gene. V shed 6 bases, J shed 2 bases, and the junction held 3 bases outside the gene matches. The CDR3 bases are TGTGCCATCAGAGGACTAGCGGGACCCACAGATACGCAGTATTTT. As protein: CAIRGLAGPTDTQYF.

The chain uses TRBV6-4 and TRBJ2-3, with TRBD2 identical over 7 bases. J gave up 2 bases and V 7 bases, and 9 bases lay outside the gene matches. The CDR3 totals 15 residues. The germline CDR1 and CDR2 sequences are MRHNA and SNTAGT. The CDR3 DNA reads as TGTGCCAGCAAGCTAGCGGCTCTCACCACAGATACGCAGTATTTT. Protein product: CASKLAALTTDTQYF.

The rearrangement uses TRBV18 and TRBJ1-3; D may be TRBD1 (6 bases). Trimming left V 6 bases short and J 3 bases short, with 9 bases between. The CDR3 loop spans 13 amino acids. CDR1 KGHSH and CDR2 LQKENI come from the germline V gene. CDR3 sequence: CASSPGHGNTIYF. In nucleotides, the CDR3 is TGTGCCAGCTCTCCGGGACATGGAAACACCATATATTTT.

J is TRBJ1-1 and V is TRBV28; possible D gene TRBD1, 5 bases. The CDR3 sequence is 13 residues long. Trimming took off 3 bases at V and 7 bases at J, with 12 bases between the two ends. The germline V gene encodes CDR1 MDHEN and CDR2 SYDVKM. This CDR3 reads CASSFGGYYEAFF. Here the CDR3 DNA reads TGTGCCAGCAGTTTTGGGGGGTATTATGAAGCTTTCTTT.

In its sample, this clone was seen a few times. The rearrangement uses TRBV7-6 and TRBJ1-2; 9 bases line up with TRBD1. This CDR3 is 15 amino acids long. The trim removed 1 base at V and 7 bases at J, leaving 7 bases unmatched. Germline assignment: CDR1 SGHVS and CDR2 FNYEAQ. Here the CDR3 reads CASSLGTGELAGYTF. CDR3 in DNA: TGTGCCAGCAGCTTAGGGACAGGGGAACTGGCTGGCTACACCTTC.

The chain combines TRBV7-6 with TRBJ2-3, with 14 bases lining up with TRBD2. The CDR3 runs 19 residues. V shed 2 bases and J 5 bases; nucleotides not matched to a gene: 12. The V gene's germline CDR1 is SGHVS and CDR2 FNYEAQ. The CDR3 bases are TGTGCCAGCAGCTTATTCGGCTATCAGGGACTAGCGGGAGAAGATACGCAGTATTTT. Its protein is CASSLFGYQGLAGEDTQYF.

The chain couples TRBV30 to TRBJ2-7; 8 nucleotides align to TRBD1. The CDR3 totals 17 residues. V lost 5 bases to trimming and J lost 0 bases; unmatched junction nucleotides: 15. The germline V gene has CDR1 GTSNPN and CDR2 SVGIG (reference sequence). DNA for the CDR3: TGTGCCTGGGGGACGGCGGGACAGGTACTCGACTCCTACGAGCAGTACTTC. Amino acids: CAWGTAGQVLDSYEQYF.

The chain carries TRBV7-2 and TRBJ2-7; 7 bases are shared with TRBD1. Looked up from germline, CDR1 is SGHTA and CDR2 is FQGNSA. CDR3 length: 14 residues. V was pared by 7 bases and J by 3 bases, with 9 bases of the junction left unmatched. For the CDR3, the DNA is TGTGCCAGCAACCAGCCGGGACAGAACTACGAGCAGTACTTC. This codes for CASNQPGQNYEQYF.

The chain has TRBV6-1 and TRBJ2-4; D may be TRBD2 (5 bases). The CDR3 contains 15 residues. Germline assignment: CDR1 MNHNS and CDR2 SASEGT. The germline V and J ends were trimmed by 1 base and 1 base, with 8 bases remaining between them. The CDR3: CASSEGGIAKNIQYF. CDR3 nucleotide sequence: TGTGCCAGCAGTGAAGGAGGGATTGCCAAAAACATTCAGTACTTC.

This chain links TRBV27 with TRBJ2-3; D is perhaps TRBD2 (5 bases). Germline CDR1 reads MNHEY; CDR2 reads SMNVEV (reference sequence). Trimming cost V 2 bases and J 4 bases, with 10 bases left between them. The CDR3 covers 14 residues. DNA of the CDR3: TGTGCCAGCAGTTTAAAGCTAGCTGCAGATACGCAGTATTTT. Residues: CASSLKLAADTQYF.

The V call is TRBV5-3, the J call TRBJ1-4, with D hard to call. TRBV5-3 falls under the ORF class, with uncertain function. Trimming pared 0 bases from V and 8 bases from J, leaving 11 bases between. The CDR3 runs to 14 residues. DNA of the CDR3: TGTGCCAGAAGCTTGGGGCAGGTCGTGGAAAAACTGTTTTTT. Its protein is CARSLGQVVEKLFF.

The CDR3 bases are TGTGCCAGCAGCCACGACAGACTAGCCACAGATACGCAGTATTTT. This encodes CASSHDRLATDTQYF. The chain combines TRBV7-3 with TRBJ2-3, with 7 bases identical to TRBD2. V lost 5 bases, J lost 2 bases, and 7 bases stayed unmatched. Germline assignment: CDR1 SGHTA and CDR2 FQGTGA. The CDR3 loop spans 15 amino acids.

This chain joins TRBV29-1 and TRBJ2-1; TRBD1 is a possible D gene (6 bases). CDR3 length: 14 amino acids. Per the germline V gene, CDR1 is SQVTM and CDR2 is ANQGSEA. Trimming pared 3 bases from V and 0 bases from J, leaving 9 bases between. The CDR3 is CSVDPDSSYNEQFF. DNA of the CDR3: TGCAGCGTTGACCCGGACAGCTCCTACAATGAGCAGTTCTTC.

The genes are TRBV5-8 and TRBJ2-3; D gene ambiguous. The CDR3 runs 16 residues. The V gene's germline CDR1 is SGHTS and CDR2 YDEGEE. With 1 base removed from V and 4 bases from J, the gap between germline ends came to 16 bases. CDR3 region: CASSLWHAGRSDTQYF. The CDR3 region has the DNA TGTGCCAGCAGCTTGTGGCACGCAGGCAGGTCAGATACGCAGTATTTT.

V gene TRBV7-2 combines with J gene TRBJ1-3; 7 nucleotides match TRBD1. The CDR3 consists of 16 residues. From germline, CDR1 is SGHTA and CDR2 FQGNSA. V gave up 3 bases and J gave up 0 bases; unmatched junction bases: 5. The CDR3 DNA is TGTGCCAGCAGCTTCTCCGGGACAGTCTCTGGAAACACCATATATTTT. Translating it yields CASSFSGTVSGNTIYF. The entire variable domain, with the rest obtained from reference TRBV7-2 and TRBJ1-3, is as follows: GAGVSQSPSNKVTEKGKDVELRCDPISGHTALYWYRQSLGQGLEFLIYFQGNSAPDKSGLPSDRFSAERTGGSVSTLTIQRTQQEDSAVYLCASSFSGTVSGNTIYFGEGSWLTVV.